This is a list of T cell receptor beta chains from one sample in a study of blood T cell repertoires in COVID-19. Sequenced by immunoSEQ multiplex PCR; TCRdb stores in-frame clones only, minus some. The sample includes some 390,000 clones, 80% to 90% of them seen just once. The sample consisted of PBMCs or T cells enriched from blood (not recorded which). These receptors came from a man aged 25 to 45 who had recovered from COVID-19. Both conserved end residues are part of each CDR3. D genes are given only for firm matches. A clone size is listed for some rows: how often the clone was seen (once, few, many), or a class if it is expanded.

j_call | clone_size | d_call | v_call | cdr3_aa | cdr3_nt
TRBJ2-1 | . | . | TRBV19 | CASSMGASSYNEQFF | TGTGCCAGTAGTATGGGGGCCTCCTCCTACAATGAGCAGTTCTTC
TRBJ2-6 | . | TRBD1 | TRBV10-2 | CASSLTGVAGANVLTF | TGCGCCAGCAGCTTGACAGGGGTTGCTGGGGCCAACGTCCTGACTTTC
TRBJ1-4 | . | TRBD1 | TRBV28 | CASSSNGQGVFGKLFF | TGTGCCAGCAGTTCAAACGGACAGGGGGTTTTTGGAAAACTGTTTTTT
TRBJ2-3 | . | TRBD1 | TRBV27 | CASSFRGPDTQYF | TGTGCCAGCAGTTTCAGGGGGCCAGATACGCAGTATTTT
TRBJ2-5 | . | TRBD1 | TRBV5-4 | CASSSRGQGQETQYF | TGTGCCAGCAGCTCACGTGGACAGGGTCAAGAGACCCAGTACTTC
TRBJ2-3 | once | . | TRBV5-1 | CASSLGYGDTDTQYF | TGCGCCAGCAGCTTGGGATACGGGGACACAGATACGCAGTATTTT
TRBJ2-3 | . | TRBD1 | TRBV9 | CASSITPGQGSPDTQYF | TGTGCCAGCAGCATAACACCGGGACAGGGGTCCCCAGATACGCAGTATTTT
TRBJ2-1 | . | . | TRBV3-1/TRBV3-2 | CASSKQGGYNEQFF | TGTGCCAGCAGTAAACAGGGGGGGTACAATGAGCAGTTCTTC
TRBJ2-3 | . | TRBD1 | TRBV2 | CASREDRIAVDTQYF | TGTGCCAGCAGGGAGGACAGGATTGCAGTAGATACGCAGTATTTT
TRBJ1-4 | . | . | TRBV27 | CASSLWEGSTNEKLFF | TGTGCCAGCAGTTTATGGGAGGGGAGCACTAATGAAAAACTGTTTTTT
TRBJ1-5 | . | . | TRBV25-1 | CASSHRDLSQPQHF | TGTGCCAGCAGCCACAGGGATCTTAGTCAGCCCCAGCATTTT
TRBJ2-1 | . | . | TRBV24-1 | CATSEVAAPSYNEQFF | TGTGCCACCAGTGAGGTCGCGGCGCCCTCCTACAATGAGCAGTTCTTC
TRBJ1-2 | . | . | TRBV7-2 | CASRAIATGGNGYTF | TGTGCCAGCAGGGCCATAGCGACAGGAGGAAATGGCTACACCTTC
TRBJ1-3 | . | . | TRBV10-3 | CAVARSSGNTIYF | TGTGCCGTGGCCAGGTCCTCTGGAAACACCATATATTTT
TRBJ2-2 | . | . | TRBV7-3 | CASSFNTGELFF | TGTGCCAGCAGCTTTAATACCGGGGAGCTGTTTTTT
TRBJ2-7 | . | TRBD1 | TRBV3-1/TRBV3-2 | CASSLQGENNEQYF | TGTGCCAGCAGCCTCCAGGGGGAAAACAACGAGCAGTACTTC
TRBJ2-3 | . | . | TRBV7-2 | CASSSGVLLRTDTQYF | TGTGCCAGCAGCTCCGGGGTCCTCTTACGCACAGATACGCAGTATTTT
TRBJ2-7 | . | TRBD1 | TRBV28 | CASSLPRDRGSYEQYF | TGTGCCAGCAGTTTACCCCGGGACAGGGGAAGTTACGAGCAGTACTTC
TRBJ1-6 | . | TRBD1 | TRBV2 | CASIRQGAVNSPLHF | TGTGCCAGTATCAGACAGGGGGCCGTTAATTCACCCCTCCACTTT
TRBJ2-2 | . | TRBD2 | TRBV6-5 | CASSWSGTSPTGELFF | TGTGCCAGCAGTTGGTCCGGGACTAGCCCCACCGGGGAGCTGTTTTTT
TRBJ1-1 | . | . | TRBV27 | CASRPGHITTEAFF | TGTGCCAGCAGACCAGGGCACATAACCACTGAAGCTTTCTTT
TRBJ2-3 | . | . | TRBV12-5 | CASGLVLSGLHTDTQYF | TGTGCTAGTGGTTTGGTACTCTCAGGATTACACACAGATACGCAGTATTTT
TRBJ2-1 | . | . | TRBV9 | CASSRRAQGPYNEQFF | TGTGCCAGCAGCCGTCGAGCCCAGGGGCCTTACAATGAGCAGTTCTTC
TRBJ1-2 | . | TRBD1 | TRBV4-1 | CASSQTGGGYGYTF | TGCGCCAGCAGCCAGACAGGGGGTGGGTATGGCTACACCTTC
TRBJ1-5 | once | . | TRBV3-1/TRBV3-2 | CARVTEEKPQHF | TGTGCCAGAGTTACTGAGGAGAAGCCCCAGCATTTT
TRBJ2-2 | . | TRBD2 | TRBV6-5 | CASSYRPPGLAGELFF | TGTGCCAGCAGTTACCGACCCCCGGGACTAGCCGGGGAGCTGTTTTTT
TRBJ2-7 | once | . | TRBV30 | CAWNRESYEQYF | TGTGCCTGGAACAGGGAATCCTACGAGCAGTACTTC
TRBJ1-6 | . | TRBD1 | TRBV2 | CASRGQGVGSPLHF | TGTGCCAGCAGAGGACAGGGGGTTGGTTCACCCCTCCACTTT
TRBJ1-2 | . | . | TRBV3-1/TRBV3-2 | CASSQGSGTSRYTF | TGTGCCAGCAGCCAAGGGTCGGGAACGTCGCGCTACACCTTC
TRBJ2-3 | . | . | TRBV7-9 | CASIHTNTDTQYF | TGTGCCAGCATTCACACCAACACAGATACGCAGTATTTT
TRBJ2-1 | . | . | TRBV20-1 | CSASVRAGNEQFF | TGCAGTGCTAGTGTCAGGGCGGGAAATGAGCAGTTCTTC
TRBJ2-2 | . | TRBD1 | TRBV28 | CASSFGVRGLTGELFF | TGTGCCAGCAGTTTCGGGGTCAGGGGGTTGACCGGGGAGCTGTTTTTT
TRBJ2-7 | . | TRBD1 | TRBV4-1 | CASSQDMGQFRTGVRNEQYF | TGCGCCAGCAGCCAAGATATGGGCCAGTTCCGGACAGGGGTGAGGAACGAGCAGTACTTC
TRBJ2-5 | . | TRBD2 | TRBV2 | CASRRGTSPTGRETQYF | TGTGCCAGCAGGAGGGGGACTAGCCCTACGGGCCGGGAGACCCAGTACTTC
TRBJ2-3 | . | . | TRBV28 | CASRPGGDIADTQYF | TGTGCCAGCAGACCAGGAGGGGATATCGCAGATACGCAGTATTTT
TRBJ2-5 | few | TRBD2 | TRBV30 | CAWRLAGGVETQYF | TGTGCCTGGAGGCTAGCGGGAGGGGTGGAGACCCAGTACTTC
TRBJ1-2 | . | . | TRBV19 | CASSIGQGYGYTF | TGTGCCAGTAGTATTGGGCAGGGATACGGCTACACCTTC
TRBJ2-1 | . | TRBD2 | TRBV7-8 | CASSLLLAGGPYNEQFF | TGTGCCAGCAGCTTACTCCTAGCGGGAGGGCCCTACAATGAGCAGTTCTTC
TRBJ1-1 | . | . | TRBV18 | CASSPRGFLEAFF | TGTGCCAGCTCACCTCGGGGGTTCCTTGAAGCTTTCTTT
TRBJ2-7 | . | . | TRBV7-8 | CASSLSATRGGEQYF | TGTGCCAGCAGCTTAAGTGCGACGCGGGGAGGCGAGCAGTACTTC
TRBJ2-1 | . | TRBD1 | TRBV27 | CASSQGQGAYNEQFF | TGTGCCAGCAGTCAAGGACAGGGTGCCTACAATGAGCAGTTCTTC
TRBJ1-3 | . | . | TRBV3-1/TRBV3-2 | CASSLPPGAGNTIYF | TGTGCCAGCAGCCTACCCCCGGGGGCTGGAAACACCATATATTTT
TRBJ1-1 | . | . | TRBV5-8 | CASSGTWRTEAFF | TGTGCCAGCAGCGGTACTTGGCGGACTGAAGCTTTCTTT
TRBJ2-7 | . | . | TRBV25-1 | CASSETSDYYEQYF | TGTGCCAGCAGTGAAACCAGCGATTACTACGAGCAGTACTTC
TRBJ2-3 | . | . | TRBV2 | CASQTRSTDTQYF | TGTGCCAGCCAAACTAGAAGCACAGATACGCAGTATTTT
TRBJ1-1 | . | . | TRBV6-5 | CASSGILSEAFF | TGTGCCAGCAGCGGGATTCTTTCTGAAGCTTTCTTT
TRBJ2-1 | . | TRBD2 | TRBV3-1/TRBV3-2 | CASSRIPSGGSYNEQFF | TGTGCCAGCAGCCGTATTCCTAGCGGTGGCTCCTACAATGAGCAGTTCTTC
TRBJ1-4 | . | . | TRBV28 | CASYTGTNEKLFF | TGTGCCAGCTACACAGGAACTAATGAAAAACTGTTTTTT
TRBJ2-7 | . | . | TRBV24-1 | CATSPRDGRGTSYEQYF | TGTGCCACCAGCCCGAGGGACGGCCGCGGGACCTCCTACGAGCAGTACTTC
TRBJ1-2 | few | . | TRBV11-2 | CASSALSGSVRGHTF | TGTGCCAGCAGCGCCCTTTCGGGGTCGGTGCGCGGCCACACCTTC
TRBJ1-2 | . | TRBD1 | TRBV19 | CASAEWTGGNYGYTF | TGTGCCAGCGCCGAATGGACAGGGGGCAACTATGGCTACACCTTC
TRBJ2-7 | . | . | TRBV9 | CASSVTSASSYEQYF | TGTGCCAGCAGCGTAACCAGCGCAAGCTCCTACGAGCAGTACTTC
TRBJ2-6 | . | . | TRBV11-3 | CASSRDGGGDGANVLTF | TGTGCCAGCAGCCGCGACGGAGGGGGCGATGGGGCCAACGTCCTGACTTTC
TRBJ2-7 | . | . | TRBV11-2 | CASSLGDSYEQYF | TGTGCCAGCAGCTTAGGCGACTCCTACGAGCAGTACTTC
TRBJ1-5 | . | . | TRBV10-3 | CAISESGDRKNQPQHF | TGTGCCATCAGTGAGTCCGGGGATCGGAAAAATCAGCCCCAGCATTTT